This TCR beta chain was observed in a study of shared clonotypes between healthy human individuals. Study-level points and caveats: Several donors showed sharing of approximately 5% of naive CD4 clonotypes.

Trimming cost V 0 bases and J 3 bases, with 14 bases left between them. The CDR3 is made up of 16 amino acids. CDR1 SGHRS and CDR2 YFSETQ come from the germline V gene. Each sorted subset replicate got 200 ng genomic DNA, 25,000 to 30,000 genomes. The repertoire was sequenced with immunoSEQ multiplex PCR; TCRdb's copy has only in-frame clones and lacks some. This table has under 600,000 clones, less than 98% appearing once. A remark on this clone: Its antigen is currently unknown.

The origin of this receptor is a woman aged 25 to 45 in good health. The chain recombines TRBV5-1 with TRBJ2-3; D not certain. The sample was naive CD4+ T cells sorted from blood. Subset in this sample: CD45RA+ positively selected. In DNA form, the CDR3 reads TGCGCCAGCAGCTTGGCCTCCGGACCTGGGACAGATACGCAGTATTTT. It is translated as CASSLASGPGTDTQYF.